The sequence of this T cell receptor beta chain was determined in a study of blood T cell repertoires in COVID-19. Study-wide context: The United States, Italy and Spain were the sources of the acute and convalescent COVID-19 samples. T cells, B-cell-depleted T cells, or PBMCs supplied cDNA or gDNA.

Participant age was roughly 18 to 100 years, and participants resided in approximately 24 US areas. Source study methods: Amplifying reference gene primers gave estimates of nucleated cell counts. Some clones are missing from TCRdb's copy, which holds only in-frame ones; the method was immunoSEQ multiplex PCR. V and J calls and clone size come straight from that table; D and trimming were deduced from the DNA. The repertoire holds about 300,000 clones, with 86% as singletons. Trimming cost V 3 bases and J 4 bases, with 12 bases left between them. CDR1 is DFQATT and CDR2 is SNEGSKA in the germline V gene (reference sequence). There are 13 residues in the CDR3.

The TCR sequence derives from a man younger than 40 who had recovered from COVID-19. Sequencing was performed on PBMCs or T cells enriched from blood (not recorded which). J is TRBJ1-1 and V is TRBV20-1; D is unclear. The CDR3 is CSASRGPGTEAFF. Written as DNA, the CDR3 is TGCAGTGCTAGTCGAGGGCCCGGCACTGAAGCTTTCTTT.